This TCR beta chain was found in a study of blood T cell repertoires in COVID-19. Across the whole study: The analysed material was cDNA or gDNA that came from T cells, B-cell-depleted T cells, or PBMCs.

The repertoire was sequenced with immunoSEQ multiplex PCR; TCRdb's copy has only in-frame clones and lacks some. This sample has about 110,000 clones; roughly 79% occur once, and the top ten carry over 35%. J gave up 3 bases and V 0 bases, and 7 bases lay outside the gene matches. The CDR3 sequence is 16 residues long. CDR1 SGHTA and CDR2 FQGTGA come from the germline V gene. The sample comprised peripheral blood. The gene calls are TRBV7-3 and TRBJ1-1, with 7 bases identical to TRBD1. The clonotype originates from an older man with acute or convalescent COVID-19. The CDR3 DNA reads as TGTGCCAGCAGCTTAACACGAGGGGGCTCGGACACTGAAGCTTTCTTT. Translation: CASSLTRGGSDTEAFF.